The rows below give T cell receptor beta chains drawn from one sample of a study of cytomegalovirus exposure and HLA in healthy donors. Sequencing was performed with immunoSEQ multiplex PCR; in TCRdb, only in-frame clones are kept and a portion is missing. The profile shows about 160,000 clones, approximately 86% of them singletons. Material for sequencing was PBMCs. The receptor source for this set is a woman younger than 30 in good health and CMV-seronegative. Both conserved end residues are part of each CDR3. D genes are given only for firm matches. Expanded clones are given a class, and other clones once, few, many or no size at all.

V gene	clone size	D gene	J gene	CDR3 protein	CDR3 DNA
TRBV28	.	.	TRBJ2-7	CASAGQPSYEQYF	TGTGCCAGCGCGGGACAGCCTTCCTACGAGCAGTACTTC
TRBV6-5	once	TRBD1	TRBJ2-7	CASRNRGAAYEQYF	TGTGCCAGCAGGAACAGGGGGGCAGCCTACGAGCAGTACTTC
TRBV7-2	.	.	TRBJ2-3	CASSPPKGPPDTQYF	TGTGCCAGCAGCCCACCTAAGGGGCCCCCAGATACGCAGTATTTT
TRBV6-5	.	.	TRBJ1-1	CASNYGGLNTEAFF	TGTGCCAGCAACTACGGGGGGTTGAACACTGAAGCTTTCTTT
TRBV5-1	.	TRBD1	TRBJ2-2	CASSYPLNRQGNTGELFF	TGCGCCAGCAGCTACCCTCTTAACCGACAGGGGAACACCGGGGAGCTGTTTTTT
TRBV28	.	.	TRBJ2-6	CASSRRSGANVLTF	TGTGCCAGCAGTCGCAGGTCTGGGGCCAACGTCCTGACTTTC
TRBV28	.	TRBD1	TRBJ1-2	CASSLQGGGYTF	TGTGCCAGCAGTTTGCAGGGGGGAGGCTACACCTTC
TRBV5-6	.	TRBD1	TRBJ2-7	CASFGTELSYEQYF	TGTGCCAGCTTCGGGACAGAACTTTCCTACGAGCAGTACTTC
TRBV30	few	.	TRBJ1-2	CAWNTNLRGRANYGYTF	TGTGCCTGGAATACTAACCTCAGGGGTAGAGCTAACTATGGCTACACCTTC
TRBV5-1	.	TRBD2	TRBJ2-7	CASSLRTSGSYEQYF	TGCGCCAGCAGCTTAAGGACTAGCGGATCCTACGAGCAGTACTTC
TRBV5-6	.	TRBD2	TRBJ2-3	CASSLRTSGRGPTDTQYF	TGTGCCAGCAGCTTGCGGACTAGCGGGAGGGGACCCACAGATACGCAGTATTTT
TRBV11-2	.	.	TRBJ2-1	CASSLGATYEQFF	TGTGCCAGCAGCTTAGGGGCTACATATGAGCAGTTCTTC
TRBV7-9	.	.	TRBJ2-2	CASSPRVGGGNTGELFF	TGTGCCAGCAGCCCAAGGGTGGGCGGAGGGAACACCGGGGAGCTGTTTTTT
TRBV7-2	.	.	TRBJ1-4	CASSLDGEKLFF	TGTGCCAGCAGCTTAGACGGTGAAAAACTGTTTTTT
TRBV11-2	.	.	TRBJ1-5	CASSVNQGQPQHF	TGTGCCAGCAGCGTTAACCAGGGACAGCCCCAGCATTTT
TRBV19	once	.	TRBJ2-7	CASSIYLGSSYEQYF	TGTGCCAGTAGTATTTATCTAGGGAGCTCCTACGAGCAGTACTTC
TRBV5-1	.	TRBD2	TRBJ2-7	CASSFSASGDYEQYF	TGCGCCAGCAGCTTTTCGGCTAGCGGGGACTACGAGCAGTACTTC
TRBV7-3	once	.	TRBJ1-1	CASSLYRNTEAFF	TGTGCCAGCAGCTTATACAGGAACACTGAAGCTTTCTTT
TRBV19	.	TRBD1	TRBJ1-2	CASSIQGADYGYTF	TGTGCCAGTAGTATTCAGGGGGCGGACTATGGCTACACCTTC
TRBV27	.	TRBD1	TRBJ1-5	CASRPGTGGLLGNQPQHF	TGTGCCAGCAGGCCCGGGACAGGGGGTTTATTAGGGAATCAGCCCCAGCATTTT
TRBV19	.	.	TRBJ2-7	CASSMQGPASYEQYF	TGTGCCAGTAGTATGCAGGGTCCTGCCTCCTACGAGCAGTACTTC
TRBV19	.	TRBD1	TRBJ1-6	CASSITGVGYSPLHF	TGTGCCAGTAGTATCACAGGGGTCGGATACTCACCCCTCCACTTT
TRBV5-4	.	TRBD2	TRBJ2-7	CASSSGTSVYEQYF	TGTGCCAGCAGCTCCGGGACTAGCGTCTACGAGCAGTACTTC
TRBV10-3	once	.	TRBJ2-4	CAISESGTGLAKNIQYF	TGTGCCATCAGTGAGTCCGGAACAGGATTAGCCAAAAACATTCAGTACTTC
TRBV5-4	.	.	TRBJ2-6	CASSLQVAGANVLTF	TGTGCCAGCAGCTTACAGGTCGCCGGGGCCAACGTCCTGACTTTC
TRBV28	.	.	TRBJ2-2	CASRHQGSGELFF	TGTGCCAGCAGGCACCAGGGGAGCGGGGAGCTGTTTTTT
TRBV12-5	.	TRBD2	TRBJ2-5	CASASGGGAGETQYF	TGTGCTAGTGCCTCGGGCGGGGGGGCCGGAGAGACCCAGTACTTC